This T cell receptor (beta chain) was recovered during a study of T cell changes during pregnancy in multiple sclerosis. Only in-frame clones appear in the TCRdb table, and some are missing; sequencing was by immunoSEQ multiplex PCR. The sample shows 50,000 or so clones, 93% of them seen only once. This sequence was found in a female donor with multiple sclerosis, enrolled in a pregnancy study. Sequenced material: peripheral blood, taken in the second trimester of pregnancy.

The CDR3 region is CASSSARGNEQFF. The DNA for the CDR3 is TGTGCCAGCAGCTCGGCACGGGGTAATGAGCAGTTCTTC. This chain joins TRBV7-3 and TRBJ2-1; tentatively, D is TRBD2 (5 bases). This CDR3 has 13 residues. The germline gives CDR1 SGHTA, CDR2 FQGTGA. V was pared by 4 bases and J by 7 bases, with 11 bases between.